This T cell receptor beta chain was captured by sequencing in a study of blood T cells in healthy people across ages. Then a second PCR, running about 6 to 12 cycles, was carried out with a sample-barcoded 5' primer and a J-beta primer mix. TCRdb called the 5' RACE reads again in MiXCR, with one record for every CDR3 protein. The table lists roughly 930,000 distinct CDR3 sequences, around 48% of them singletons, with around 15% in the top ten. CDR1 and CDR2 (germline): MGHDK, SYGVNS. V trimming: 5 bases; J trimming: 6 bases; junction bases outside the gene matches: 7. This CDR3 has 15 residues. This clonotype was seen a handful of times.

Sequencing was carried out using blood. This receptor was taken from a man aged 30 to 45 in good health. The chain combines TRBV25-1 with TRBJ1-4; TRBD1 agrees at 9 bases. The CDR3 reads CASSPRTGVDEKLFF. CDR3 bases: TGTGCCAGCAGTCCCCGGACAGGGGTGGATGAAAAACTGTTTTTT.